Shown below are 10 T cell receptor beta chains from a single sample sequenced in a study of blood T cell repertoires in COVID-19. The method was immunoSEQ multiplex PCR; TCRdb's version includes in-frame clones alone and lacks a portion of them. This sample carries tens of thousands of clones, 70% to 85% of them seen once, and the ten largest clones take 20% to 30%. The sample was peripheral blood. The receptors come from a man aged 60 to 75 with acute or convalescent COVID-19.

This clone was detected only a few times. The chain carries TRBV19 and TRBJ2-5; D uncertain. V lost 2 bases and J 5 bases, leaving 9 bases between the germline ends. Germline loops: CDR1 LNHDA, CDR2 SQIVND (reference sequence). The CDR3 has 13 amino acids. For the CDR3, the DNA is TGTGCCAGTAGTATATCTTTTGTGGAGACCCAGTACTTC. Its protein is CASSISFVETQYF.

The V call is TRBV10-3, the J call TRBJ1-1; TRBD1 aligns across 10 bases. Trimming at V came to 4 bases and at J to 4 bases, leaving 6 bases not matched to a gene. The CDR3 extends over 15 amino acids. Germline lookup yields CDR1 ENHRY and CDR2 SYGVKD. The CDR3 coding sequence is TGTGCCATCAGTGGTCCCGGGACAGGGGTCACTGAAGCTTTCTTT. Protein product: CAISGPGTGVTEAFF.

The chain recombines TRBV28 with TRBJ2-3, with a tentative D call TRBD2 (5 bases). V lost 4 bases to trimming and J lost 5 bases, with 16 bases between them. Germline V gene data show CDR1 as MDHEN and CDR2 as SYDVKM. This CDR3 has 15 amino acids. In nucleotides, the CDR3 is TGTGCCAGCAGTTCCTCCGGGAACAGCGAAGATACGCAGTATTTT. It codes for CASSSSGNSEDTQYF.

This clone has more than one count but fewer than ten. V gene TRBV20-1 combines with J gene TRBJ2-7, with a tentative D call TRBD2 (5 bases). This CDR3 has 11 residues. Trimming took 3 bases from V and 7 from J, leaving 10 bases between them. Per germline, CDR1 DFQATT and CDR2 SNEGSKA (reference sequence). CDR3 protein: CSASIGIEQYF. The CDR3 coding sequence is TGCAGTGCTAGTATCGGGATAGAGCAGTACTTC.

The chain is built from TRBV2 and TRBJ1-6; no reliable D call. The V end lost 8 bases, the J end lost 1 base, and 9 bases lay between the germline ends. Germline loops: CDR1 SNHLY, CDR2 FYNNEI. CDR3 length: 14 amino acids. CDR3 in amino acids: CASEEDSYNSPLHF. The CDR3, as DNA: TGTGCCAGCGAGGAGGATTCCTATAATTCACCCCTCCACTTT. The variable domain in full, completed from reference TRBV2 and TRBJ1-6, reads EPEVTQTPSHQVTQMGQEVILRCVPISNHLYFYWYRQILGQKVEFLVSFYNNEISEKSEIFDDQFSVERPDGSNFTLKIRSTKLEDSAMYFCASEEDSYNSPLHFGNGTRLTVT.

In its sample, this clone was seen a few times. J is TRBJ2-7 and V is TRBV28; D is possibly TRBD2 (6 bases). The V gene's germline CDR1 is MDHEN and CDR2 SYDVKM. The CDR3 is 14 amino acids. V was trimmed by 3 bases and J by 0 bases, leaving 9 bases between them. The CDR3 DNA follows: TGTGCCAGCAGTTTGGGGGGTTCCTCCTACGAGCAGTACTTC. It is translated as CASSLGGSSYEQYF.

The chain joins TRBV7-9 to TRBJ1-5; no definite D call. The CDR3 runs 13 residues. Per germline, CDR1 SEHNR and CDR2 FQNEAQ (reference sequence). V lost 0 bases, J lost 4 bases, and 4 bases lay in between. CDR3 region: CASSLALNQPQHF. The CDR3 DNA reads TGTGCCAGCAGCTTAGCTCTTAATCAGCCCCAGCATTTT.

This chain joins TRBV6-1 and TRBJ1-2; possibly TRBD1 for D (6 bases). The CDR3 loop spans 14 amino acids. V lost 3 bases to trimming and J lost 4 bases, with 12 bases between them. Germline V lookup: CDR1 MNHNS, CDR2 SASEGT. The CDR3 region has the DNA TGTGCCAGCAGTGACAGGGGCCGAGGCTATGGCTACACCTTC. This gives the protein CASSDRGRGYGYTF.

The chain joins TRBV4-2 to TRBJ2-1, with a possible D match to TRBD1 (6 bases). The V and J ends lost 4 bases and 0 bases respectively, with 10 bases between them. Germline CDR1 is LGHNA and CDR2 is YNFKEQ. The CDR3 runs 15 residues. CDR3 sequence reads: CASSLQGSSYNEQFF. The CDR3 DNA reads TGTGCCAGCAGCCTACAGGGAAGCTCCTACAATGAGCAGTTCTTC.

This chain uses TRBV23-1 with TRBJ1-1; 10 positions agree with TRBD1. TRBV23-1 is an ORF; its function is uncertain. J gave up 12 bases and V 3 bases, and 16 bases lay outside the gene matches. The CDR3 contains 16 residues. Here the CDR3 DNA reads TGCGCCAGCAGTCACCCGACAGGGGGCGCGAAGGAAGGGTCTTTCTTT. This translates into CASSHPTGGAKEGSFF.